Listed here are 29 T cell receptor beta chains from one sample, sequenced in a study of shared clonotypes between healthy human individuals. Clones were read by immunoSEQ multiplex PCR, and TCRdb kept only the in-frame ones, dropping some. The sample holds more than 1 million clones, 75% to 80% seen once. Sequenced sample: memory CD4+ T cells from PBMCs. Regarding subset: CD45RA-negative fraction. All receptors come from a man in his late teens or twenties in good health. Some clones in this sample may be carry-over from other donors' samples.

This chain connects TRBV18 to TRBJ2-7; 7 bases map to TRBD2. The CDR3 has 14 residues. The J segment lost 12 bases and the V segment lost 4 bases, leaving 15 bases of the junction unmatched. CDR1 KGHSH and CDR2 LQKENI come from the germline V gene. The CDR3 DNA follows: TGTGCCAGCTCACTCGGACTAGAGGTGGGCCAGTTGTACTTC. Its translation is CASSLGLEVGQLYF.

The chain uses TRBV6-4 and TRBJ1-1, with TRBD1 as a possible D gene (5 bases). Germline V gene lookup returns CDR1 MRHNA and CDR2 SNTAGT. The CDR3 has 15 amino acids. V lost 4 bases, J lost 0 bases, and 12 bases lay in between. The CDR3 is CASSGPGPMNTEAFF. The CDR3 coding sequence is TGTGCCAGCAGTGGCCCGGGACCCATGAACACTGAAGCTTTCTTT.

This clone was seen more than once but under ten times. The chain recombines TRBV6-1 with TRBJ2-7; D ambiguous. The CDR3 spans 13 residues. Trimming stripped 5 bases from V and 2 bases from J, with 10 bases between. Germline CDR1 reads MNHNS; CDR2 reads SASEGT. This chain's CDR3 is CASSHDTPYEQYF. The CDR3 nucleotides are TGTGCCAGCAGTCATGACACTCCCTACGAGCAGTACTTC.

The V call is TRBV7-9, the J call TRBJ2-7; 9 positions agree with TRBD2. The germline CDR1 and CDR2 sequences are SEHNR and FQNEAQ (reference sequence). The CDR3 contains 16 residues. The ends lost 2 bases at V and 4 bases at J; junction bases unmatched: 9. CDR3 nucleotide sequence: TGTGCCAGCAGCTTATTTCGGGCTAGCGGGATGTACGAGCAGTACTTC. The encoded protein is CASSLFRASGMYEQYF. Supplemented by reference TRBV7-9 and TRBJ2-7, the full variable domain reads DTGVSQNPRHKITKRGQNVTFRCDPISEHNRLYWYRQTLGQGPEFLTYFQNEAQLEKSRLLSDRFSAERPKGSFSTLEIQRTEQGDSAMYLCASSLFRASGMYEQYFGPGTRLTVT.

In its sample, this clone was seen a few times. This chain uses TRBV19 with TRBJ2-3; D may be TRBD1 or TRBD2 (5 bases each). The V gene lost 3 bases and the J gene lost 2 bases, with 9 bases spanning the gap. Germline V gives CDR1 LNHDA, CDR2 SQIVND (reference sequence). The CDR3 has 14 residues. The CDR3 coding sequence is TGTGCCAGTAGTATTCGGGACCTCACAGATACGCAGTATTTT. Translating it yields CASSIRDLTDTQYF. Looking up the rest from reference TRBV19 and TRBJ2-3 gives the full variable domain: DGGITQSPKYLFRKEGQNVTLSCEQNLNHDAMYWYRQDPGQGLRLIYYSQIVNDFQKGDIAEGYSVSREKKESFPLTVTSAQKNPTAFYLCASSIRDLTDTQYFGPGTRLTVL.

This chain joins TRBV11-2 and TRBJ2-7; 8 positions agree with TRBD1. The J segment lost 6 bases and the V segment lost 3 bases, leaving 19 bases of the junction unmatched. The CDR3 consists of 18 residues. The germline gives CDR1 SGHAT, CDR2 FQNNGV. The CDR3 DNA is TGTGCCAGCAGCTTTGGTCTTTACAGGGGGGCGGCGAGGAGCGAGCAGTACTTC. The encoded protein is CASSFGLYRGAARSEQYF.

The V call is TRBV19, the J call TRBJ1-1; D gene ambiguous. V gave up 7 bases and J gave up 3 bases, with 12 bases separating them. The CDR3 extends over 13 amino acids. Per germline, CDR1 LNHDA and CDR2 SQIVND (reference sequence). The DNA for the CDR3 is TGTGCCAGTACCCTGACGTTCGACACTGAAGCTTTCTTT. This encodes CASTLTFDTEAFF. Based on the CDR3 plus reference TRBV19 and TRBJ1-1, the full variable domain is DGGITQSPKYLFRKEGQNVTLSCEQNLNHDAMYWYRQDPGQGLRLIYYSQIVNDFQKGDIAEGYSVSREKKESFPLTVTSAQKNPTAFYLCASTLTFDTEAFFGQGTRLTVV.

The chain carries TRBV10-3 and TRBJ2-3; 9 nucleotides match TRBD2. CDR1 is ENHRY and CDR2 is SYGVKD in the germline V gene. CDR3 length: 15 amino acids. V was clipped by 7 bases and J by 0 bases; unmatched bases: 5. The CDR3 nucleotides read TGTGCCATCACTAGGACTAGCGCTAGCACAGATACGCAGTATTTT. This gives the protein CAITRTSASTDTQYF.

The chain is built from TRBV19 and TRBJ1-1; no definite D call. Trimming took 6 bases from V and 8 from J, leaving 13 bases between them. This CDR3 region has 12 residues. Germline V gene lookup returns CDR1 LNHDA and CDR2 SQIVND (reference sequence). The CDR3 spells CASRLRTAEAFF. The CDR3 nucleotides are TGTGCCAGTAGACTTCGGACGGCGGAAGCTTTCTTT.

V and J are TRBV11-2 and TRBJ2-7, with 9 positions matching TRBD2. Trimming cost V 5 bases and J 2 bases; bases outside gene matches: 7. This CDR3 spans 15 amino acids. Germline V lookup: CDR1 SGHAT, CDR2 FQNNGV. The CDR3 sequence is CASSSGLAGTYEQYF. Here the CDR3 DNA reads TGTGCCAGCAGCAGCGGGCTAGCGGGAACCTACGAGCAGTACTTC.

Worth noting for this clone: Other nucleotide sequences in the sample specify the same CDR3. The gene calls are TRBV7-2 and TRBJ1-1; D unclear. Deletions cut 5 bases from V and 1 base from J, with 8 bases between. Germline V gene data show CDR1 as SGHTA and CDR2 as FQGNSA. There are 13 residues in the CDR3. CDR3 in DNA: TGTGCCAGCAGCCTTGAGCAGAACACTGAAGCTTTCTTT. This encodes CASSLEQNTEAFF.

Only a few counts were recorded for this clone. The V and J genes are TRBV5-4 and TRBJ2-7; 8 bases align to TRBD1. The germline V gene encodes CDR1 SGHNT and CDR2 YYREEE (reference sequence). The trim removed 1 base at V and 6 bases at J, leaving 0 bases unmatched. This CDR3 contains 12 residues. The CDR3 DNA sequence: TGTGCCAGCAGCTTGACAGGGGGCGAGCAGTACTTC. Its translation is CASSLTGGEQYF.

Comments on this clone: This could be a read error, since a much larger clone is one nucleotide away. V is TRBV7-9 and J is TRBJ2-3, with D perhaps TRBD1 (6 bases). The V end was cut by 3 bases, the J end by 4 bases, with 20 bases between. This CDR3 comprises 17 residues. Germline CDR1 SEHNR, CDR2 FQNEAQ (reference sequence). The CDR3 region has the DNA TGTGCCAGCAGCTTGGCCACGACAGGTCTAGGCGCAGATACGCAGTATTTT. This gives the protein CASSLATTGLGADTQYF.

Notes on this clone: The junction departs from the called germline gene at one end, perhaps through a read error. The V gene is TRBV6-5, the J gene TRBJ2-3; 8 nucleotides align to TRBD1. The CDR3 sequence is 16 residues long. In germline, CDR1 is MNHEY, CDR2 SVGAGI. CDR3 in amino acids: CASSLVQGAYTDTQCF. The DNA for the CDR3 is TGTGCCAGCAGTTTGGTCCAGGGGGCTTACACAGATACGCAGTGTTTT.

This clone was counted once. The sample holds other DNA sequences that translate to the same CDR3. The rearrangement links TRBV30 to TRBJ2-5; 16 bases line up with TRBD2. CDR1 is GTSNPN and CDR2 is SVGIG in the germline V gene (reference sequence). CDR3 length equals 16 residues. V shed 2 bases, J shed 5 bases, and the junction held 5 bases outside the gene matches. Written as DNA, the CDR3 is TGTGCCTGGAGTCCCGGGACTAGCGGGAGGGGGGAGACCCAGTACTTC. Amino acid sequence: CAWSPGTSGRGETQYF.

The chain couples TRBV19 to TRBJ1-2; D unclear. The CDR3 covers 14 residues. Per germline, CDR1 LNHDA and CDR2 SQIVND (reference sequence). Trimming took 6 bases from V and 4 from J, leaving 15 bases between them. The CDR3 is CASRLGRNSYGYTF. The CDR3 DNA sequence: TGTGCCAGTAGATTGGGCAGGAACTCCTATGGCTACACCTTC. The variable domain in full, with the rest retrieved from reference TRBV19 and TRBJ1-2, is DGGITQSPKYLFRKEGQNVTLSCEQNLNHDAMYWYRQDPGQGLRLIYYSQIVNDFQKGDIAEGYSVSREKKESFPLTVTSAQKNPTAFYLCASRLGRNSYGYTFGSGTRLTVV.

The CDR3 reads CASSAGAPQETQYF. The CDR3 nucleotides read TGCGCCAGCAGCGCCGGGGCCCCGCAGGAGACCCAGTACTTC. This rearrangement joins TRBV5-1 to TRBJ2-5; D tentatively fits TRBD1 or TRBD2 (5 bases each). V lost 4 bases and J 5 bases, leaving 15 bases between the germline ends. In germline, CDR1 is SGHRS, CDR2 YFSETQ. The CDR3 covers 14 residues.

The gene calls are TRBV5-5 and TRBJ1-2; a possible D gene is TRBD1 (6 bases). Germline CDR1 and CDR2: SGHKS and YYEKEE (reference sequence). This CDR3 is 15 amino acids long. Deletions cut 4 bases from V and 4 bases from J, with 17 bases between. The CDR3 sequence: CASSPAQDSTYGYTF. DNA for the CDR3: TGTGCCAGCAGCCCAGCACAGGACAGCACCTATGGCTACACCTTC.

This chain connects TRBV28 to TRBJ2-4; D may be TRBD1 (5 bases). The V end lost 5 bases, the J end lost 0 bases, and 11 bases lay between the germline ends. Per germline, CDR1 MDHEN and CDR2 SYDVKM. The CDR3 is made up of 15 amino acids. The chain's CDR3 is CASSVDSIAKNIQYF. As DNA, the CDR3 is TGTGCCAGCAGTGTCGACAGTATAGCCAAAAACATTCAGTACTTC.

This sequence joins TRBV18 and TRBJ1-2, with 9 bases lining up with TRBD1. V was clipped by 0 bases and J by 7 bases; unmatched bases: 9. The CDR3 consists of 16 residues. The germline CDR1 and CDR2 sequences are KGHSH and LQKENI. The CDR3 reads CASSPPGQGWSGGYTF. CDR3 DNA sequence: TGTGCCAGCTCACCACCGGGACAGGGCTGGTCCGGTGGCTACACCTTC.

This clone was counted at least ten times. V usage is TRBV11-2 and J usage is TRBJ1-1, with D hard to call. The V gene lost 4 bases and the J gene lost 4 bases, with 22 bases spanning the gap. CDR1 is SGHAT and CDR2 is FQNNGV in the germline V gene. CDR3 length: 17 residues. The CDR3: CASSYTIAVHTGTEAFF. The DNA for the CDR3 is TGTGCCAGCAGCTATACAATTGCGGTCCATACGGGCACTGAAGCTTTCTTT.

CDR3 amino acids: CASSVTYGTSYGYTF. The CDR3 DNA follows: TGTGCCAGCAGTGTGACATACGGGACCTCCTATGGCTACACCTTC. The gene calls are TRBV2 and TRBJ1-2; a weak D match, TRBD1 (5 bases). V gave up 4 bases and J gave up 4 bases, with 16 bases separating them. The length of the CDR3 is 15 residues. Germline V gives CDR1 SNHLY, CDR2 FYNNEI.

This chain joins TRBV29-1 and TRBJ2-6, with a weak D call TRBD2 (6 bases). Germline CDR1 reads SQVTM; CDR2 reads ANQGSEA. The V gene lost 6 bases and the J gene lost 4 bases, with 13 bases spanning the gap. CDR3 length: 14 residues. The CDR3 bases are TGCAGCGTGGCCGGGGGAGCCGGGGCCAACGTCCTGACTTTC. Its protein product is CSVAGGAGANVLTF.

The gene calls are TRBV29-1 and TRBJ1-1; TRBD1 aligns across 11 bases. The germline gives CDR1 SQVTM, CDR2 ANQGSEA. The CDR3 is 13 residues long. J lost 10 bases, V lost 7 bases, and 11 bases had no gene match. CDR3 DNA sequence: TGCAGCGCATCCGGGACAGGGGGAGGGGGAGCTTTCTTT. Residues: CSASGTGGGGAFF.

The chain recombines TRBV19 with TRBJ2-1, with 8 bases aligning to TRBD2. The CDR3 is made up of 16 amino acids. The V and J ends lost 5 bases and 8 bases, in that order; junction bases with no gene match: 14. CDR1 and CDR2 from the germline V gene are LNHDA and SQIVND (reference sequence). CDR3 coding DNA: TGTGCCAGTAGTCCGATAGGGAGCGGGAGAGCGCATGAGCAGTTCTTC. This sequence encodes CASSPIGSGRAHEQFF.

This sequence joins TRBV10-3 and TRBJ2-1; 7 nucleotides align to TRBD1. The V and J ends lost 4 bases and 6 bases, in that order; junction bases with no gene match: 3. This CDR3 comprises 13 residues. The germline CDR1 and CDR2 sequences are ENHRY and SYGVKD. The CDR3 DNA sequence: TGTGCCATCAGTGGACAGGGTGGCAATGAGCAGTTCTTC. Protein: CAISGQGGNEQFF.

V usage is TRBV2 and J usage is TRBJ1-4, with D unclear. The CDR3 runs to 12 residues. Trimming stripped 6 bases from V and 7 bases from J, with 9 bases between. Germline V CDR1 and CDR2: SNHLY, FYNNEI. The CDR3: CASRPESEKLFF. The CDR3 nucleotides read TGTGCCAGCAGACCGGAGAGTGAAAAACTGTTTTTT.

This clone was counted between two and nine times. The J gene is TRBJ2-3, the V gene TRBV28; TRBD2 matches at 8 bases. The CDR3 is made up of 19 amino acids. The V and J ends lost 2 bases and 1 base, in that order; junction bases with no gene match: 14. The germline V gene has CDR1 MDHEN and CDR2 SYDVKM. CDR3 DNA sequence: TGTGCCAGCAGTTTAATTATAAGTCCGGCGGGAGGTGGCACAGATACGCAGTATTTT. It translates to CASSLIISPAGGGTDTQYF.

The chain links TRBV27 to TRBJ2-2; 12 positions agree with TRBD2. The CDR3 covers 15 residues. Looked up from germline, CDR1 is MNHEY and CDR2 is SMNVEV (reference sequence). The V gene end was trimmed by 2 bases and the J gene end by 5 bases; junction bases not matched to a gene: 0. The CDR3 region has the DNA TGTGCCAGCAGTTTAGGACTAGCGGGGACCGGGGAGCTGTTTTTT. Protein product: CASSLGLAGTGELFF.